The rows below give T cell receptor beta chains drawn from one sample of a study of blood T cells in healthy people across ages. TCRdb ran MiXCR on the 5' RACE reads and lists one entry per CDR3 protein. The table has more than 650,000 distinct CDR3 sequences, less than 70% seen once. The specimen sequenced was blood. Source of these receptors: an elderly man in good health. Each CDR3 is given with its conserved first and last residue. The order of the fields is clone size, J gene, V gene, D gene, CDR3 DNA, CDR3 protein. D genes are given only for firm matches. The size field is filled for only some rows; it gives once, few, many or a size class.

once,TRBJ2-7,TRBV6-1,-,TGTGCCAGCACCGACCACAGCGACAAATCCTACGAGCAGTACTTC,CASTDHSDKSYEQYF
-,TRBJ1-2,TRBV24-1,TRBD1,TGTGCCACCAGTGATCCGGACAGGGGGAACTGTGGCTACACCTTC,CATSDPDRGNCGYTF
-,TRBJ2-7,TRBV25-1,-,TGTGCCGGCAGTGAGGCAGGGGACGAGCAGTACTTC,CAGSEAGDEQYF
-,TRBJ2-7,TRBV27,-,TGTGCCAGCAGTTTTTGGGGAGCCTACGAGCAGTACTTC,CASSFWGAYEQYF
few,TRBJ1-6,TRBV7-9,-,TGTGCCAGCAGCTTGATCCGTGCCGGGGGTGATTCACCCCTCCACTTT,CASSLIRAGGDSPLHF
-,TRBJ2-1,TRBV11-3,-,TGTGCCAGCAGCTTAGATCTGGTGACTGAGCAGTTCTTC,CASSLDLVTEQFF
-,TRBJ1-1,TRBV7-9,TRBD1,TGTGCCAGCAGCCGTGACAGGGTGAGGACCACTGAAGCTTTCTTT,CASSRDRVRTTEAFF
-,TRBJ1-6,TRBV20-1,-,TGCAGTGCGGGGGCGCAGGGGAGAAATTCACCCCTCCACTTT,CSAGAQGRNSPLHF
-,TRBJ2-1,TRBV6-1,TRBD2,TGTGCCAGCAATAGGGAGGGACTAGCGTACAATGAGCAGTTCTTC,CASNREGLAYNEQFF
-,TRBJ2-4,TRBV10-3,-,TGTGCCAGCAGTGAATCCGGGTCCAACATTCAGTACTTC,CASSESGSNIQYF
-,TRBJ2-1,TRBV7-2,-,TGTGCCAGCAGCTTAGAGGCTCCCTACTCCTACAATGAGCAGTTCTTC,CASSLEAPYSYNEQFF
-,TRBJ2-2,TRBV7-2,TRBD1,TGTGCCACCACCCGACAGGGGGTCACCGGGGAGCTGTTTTTT,CATTRQGVTGELFF
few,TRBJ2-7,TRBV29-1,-,TGCAGCGTTGGGGCCGGGAACGCCTACGAGCAGTACTTC,CSVGAGNAYEQYF
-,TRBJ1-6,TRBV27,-,TGTGCCAGCAGTTTCGGGCAGACCTATAATTCACCCCTCCACTTT,CASSFGQTYNSPLHF
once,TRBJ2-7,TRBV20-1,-,TGCAGTGCTAGAGATTTTAGGACAGTCAATGAGCAGTACTTC,CSARDFRTVNEQYF
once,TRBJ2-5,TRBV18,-,TGTGCCAGCTCACCATTGGGACTCACGACCCAGTACTTC,CASSPLGLTTQYF
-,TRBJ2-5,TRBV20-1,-,TGCAGTGCTAGAGATCCCCGGGGGCCTTGGGAGACCCAGTACTTC,CSARDPRGPWETQYF
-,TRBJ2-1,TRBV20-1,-,TGCAGTGCTAGAGGACAGCTCTCCTACAATGAGCAGTTCTTC,CSARGQLSYNEQFF
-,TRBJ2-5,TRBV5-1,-,TGCGCCAGCAGCGCCAGGTACCAAGAGACCCAGTACTTC,CASSARYQETQYF
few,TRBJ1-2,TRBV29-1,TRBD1,TGCAGCGGCGTCGACAGGGCCTCGTATGGCTACACCTTC,CSGVDRASYGYTF
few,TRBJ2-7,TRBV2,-,TGTGCCAGCACAGATAGGCGGTACGAGCAGTACTTC,CASTDRRYEQYF
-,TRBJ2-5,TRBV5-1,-,TGCGCCAGCAGCTTGGAGGGTTGGGGGGCGTTAAAGACCCAGTACTTC,CASSLEGWGALKTQYF
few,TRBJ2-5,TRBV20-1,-,TGCAGTGCTAGGCGAGGTGAAGGGATAGGAGAGACCCAGTACTTC,CSARRGEGIGETQYF
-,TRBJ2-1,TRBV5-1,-,TGCGCCAGCAGCTCTACTAGCAGGGATGAGCAGTTCTTC,CASSSTSRDEQFF
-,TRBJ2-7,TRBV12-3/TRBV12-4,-,TGTGCCAGCAGTTCGGGAAGACAGGCTTGGGGCGAGCAGTACTTC,CASSSGRQAWGEQYF
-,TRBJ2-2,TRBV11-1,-,TGTGCCAGCAGCTTAGTTGCAGGGACGAACACCGGGGAGCTGTTTTTT,CASSLVAGTNTGELFF
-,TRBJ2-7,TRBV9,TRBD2,TGTGCCAGCAGCGTGGATCCCGGGGGGGAGCAGTACTTC,CASSVDPGGEQYF
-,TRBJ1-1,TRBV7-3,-,TGTGCCAGCAGCTTGGCCGGGACAACGAACACTGAAGCTTTCTTT,CASSLAGTTNTEAFF
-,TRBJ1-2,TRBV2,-,TGTGCCAGCAGTCGGACGGGCCCTGGCTACACCTTC,CASSRTGPGYTF
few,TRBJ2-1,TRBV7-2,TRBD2,TGTGCCAGCAGCCTAGCGGGACCCCTAACTTACAATGAGCAGTTCTTC,CASSLAGPLTYNEQFF
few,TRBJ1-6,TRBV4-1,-,TGCGCCAGCAGCCAAGATCAGCCTAATTCACCCCTCCACTTT,CASSQDQPNSPLHF
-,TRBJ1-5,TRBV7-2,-,TGTGCCAGCAGCTTAGTGGCAGCGCTCAATCAGCCCCAGCATTTT,CASSLVAALNQPQHF
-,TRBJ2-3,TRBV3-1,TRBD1,TGTGCCAGCAGCCAGATTCAGGGGGCAGATACGCAGTATTTT,CASSQIQGADTQYF
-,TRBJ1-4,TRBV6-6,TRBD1,TGTGCCAGCGGTTACGGGGACAGGGTTCGGGAAAAACTGTTTTTT,CASGYGDRVREKLFF
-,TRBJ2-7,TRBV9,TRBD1,TGTGCCAGCAGCGTAGAAGGGACAGGTCCCTACGAGCAGTACTTC,CASSVEGTGPYEQYF
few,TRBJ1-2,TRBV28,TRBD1,TGTGCCAGCAGCCAACCCGGACAGGGGAACTATGGCTACACCTTC,CASSQPGQGNYGYTF
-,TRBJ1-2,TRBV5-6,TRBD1,TGTGCCAGCAGCTTGGTGGGACAGATATACGGAGGCTACACCTTC,CASSLVGQIYGGYTF
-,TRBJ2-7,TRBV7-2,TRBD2,TGTGCCAGCAGCCCAGGGGTGGGGACTAGCGTACCCTACGAGCAGTACTTC,CASSPGVGTSVPYEQYF
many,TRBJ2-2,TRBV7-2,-,TGTGCCAGCAGTTTTACTCCGGCCGGGGAGCTGTTTTTT,CASSFTPAGELFF
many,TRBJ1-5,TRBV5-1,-,TGCGCCAGCAGCCGGGGTCCCTCAGGGGCGGCTCAGCCCCAGCATTTT,CASSRGPSGAAQPQHF
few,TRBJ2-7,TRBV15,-,TGTGCCACCAGCAGAGATCTTGTCCCGACCTACGAGCAGTACTTC,CATSRDLVPTYEQYF
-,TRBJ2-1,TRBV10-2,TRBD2,TGCGCCAGCAGTGTGGGTAGCGGGAGGAGGTCCTACAATGAGCAGTTCTTC,CASSVGSGRRSYNEQFF
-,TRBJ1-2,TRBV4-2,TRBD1,TGTGCCAGCAGCCAAGATCGGGACAGGGGTTACTATGGCTACACCTTC,CASSQDRDRGYYGYTF
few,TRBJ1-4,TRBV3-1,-,TGTGCCAGCAGCCAGGGCCGGGGAAATGAAAAACTGTTTTTT,CASSQGRGNEKLFF
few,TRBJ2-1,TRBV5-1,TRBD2,TGCGCCAGCAGCTTGAATAGCGGGAGGGCCTATGAGCAGTTCTTC,CASSLNSGRAYEQFF
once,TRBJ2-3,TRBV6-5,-,TGTGCCAGCAGTTACGACTATCCCACAGATACGCAGTATTTT,CASSYDYPTDTQYF
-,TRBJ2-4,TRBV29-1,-,TGCAGCGTTGAAGCCCTGGCTAGCCAGGTTGGGTACTTC,CSVEALASQVGYF
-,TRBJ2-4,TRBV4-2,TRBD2,TGTACCAGCAGCCCGAGCGGGATGGGTCAAAACATTCAGTACTTC,CTSSPSGMGQNIQYF
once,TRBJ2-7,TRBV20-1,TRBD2,TGCAGTGCTAGAGACCCGGGACTAGCGGGAACGGTGCAGTACTTC,CSARDPGLAGTVQYF
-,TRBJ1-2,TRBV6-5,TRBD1,TGTGCCAGCAGTACCCGGGACAGGGGGCTTTTTGGCTACACCTTC,CASSTRDRGLFGYTF
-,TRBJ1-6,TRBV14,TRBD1,TGTGCCAGCAGCCAAGAATGGCAGGGGGCGACCTATAATTCACCCCTCCACTTT,CASSQEWQGATYNSPLHF
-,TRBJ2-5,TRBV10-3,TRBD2,TGTGCCATCAATCCGGGACTAGCGGGAGGGACCCAGTACTTC,CAINPGLAGGTQYF